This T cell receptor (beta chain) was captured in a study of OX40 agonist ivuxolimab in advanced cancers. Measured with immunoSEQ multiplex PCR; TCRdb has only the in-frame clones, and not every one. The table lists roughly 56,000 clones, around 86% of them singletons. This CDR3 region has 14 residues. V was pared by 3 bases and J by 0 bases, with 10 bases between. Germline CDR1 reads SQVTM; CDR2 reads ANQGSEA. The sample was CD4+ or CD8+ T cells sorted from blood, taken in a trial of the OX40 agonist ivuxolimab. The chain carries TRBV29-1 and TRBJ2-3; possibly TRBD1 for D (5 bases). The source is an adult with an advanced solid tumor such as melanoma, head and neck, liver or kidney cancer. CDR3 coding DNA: TGCAGCGTTGACTTAGCAGGGAGCACAGATACGCAGTATTTT. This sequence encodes CSVDLAGSTDTQYF.